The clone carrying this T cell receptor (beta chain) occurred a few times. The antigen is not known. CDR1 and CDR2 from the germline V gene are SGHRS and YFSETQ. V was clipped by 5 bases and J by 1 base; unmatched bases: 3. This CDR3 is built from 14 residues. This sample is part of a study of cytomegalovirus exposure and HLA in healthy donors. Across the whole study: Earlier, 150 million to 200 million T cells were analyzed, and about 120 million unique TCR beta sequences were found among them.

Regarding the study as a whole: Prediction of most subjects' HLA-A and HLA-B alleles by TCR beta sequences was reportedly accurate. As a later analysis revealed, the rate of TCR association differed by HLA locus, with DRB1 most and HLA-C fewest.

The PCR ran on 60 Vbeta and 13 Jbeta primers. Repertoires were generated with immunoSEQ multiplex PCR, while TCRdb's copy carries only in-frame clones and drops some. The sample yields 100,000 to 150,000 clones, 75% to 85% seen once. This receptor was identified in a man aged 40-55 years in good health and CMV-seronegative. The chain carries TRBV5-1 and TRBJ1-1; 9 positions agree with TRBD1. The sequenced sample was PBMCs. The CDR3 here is CASRGQGPNTEAFF. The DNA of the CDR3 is TGCGCCAGCAGGGGACAGGGTCCGAACACTGAAGCTTTCTTT.